The next 13 T cell receptor beta chains were all read from a single sample in a study of cytomegalovirus exposure and HLA in healthy donors (dated by TCRdb to 2016 to 2017). The library was generated by the immunoSEQ multiplex PCR assay. A mixture of 60 forward primers for TCR Vbeta segments and 13 reverse primers for TCR Jbeta segments was used in the multiplex PCR. The clones in this table, taken by TCRdb from immuneACCESS, are in-frame only. Not every clone is retained; where verified, under half of the shortfall comes from an unresolved V gene, and the cause of the rest is unknown. The sample table shows 150,000 to 200,000 clones, and roughly four fifths are seen once. Approximately 4% of the sample rests with the top ten. Sequences were obtained from PBMCs. These receptors originate from a man in his fifties or sixties in good health and CMV-seropositive.

The V and J genes are TRBV7-3 and TRBJ2-3, with 12 bases identical to TRBD2. V lost 5 bases to trimming and J lost 9 bases; unmatched junction nucleotides: 9. This CDR3 is built from 15 residues. CDR1 and CDR2 (germline): SGHTA, FQGTGA. The CDR3 DNA reads as TGTGCCAGCAGCCCTAGCGGGGGGGCCGGGGGAACGCAGTATTTT. Translated, it gives CASSPSGGAGGTQYF. The variable domain in full, with the rest retrieved from reference TRBV7-3 and TRBJ2-3, is GAGVSQTPSNKVTEKGKYVELRCDPISGHTALYWYRQSLGQGPEFLIYFQGTGAADDSGLPNDRFFAVRPEGSVSTLKIQRTERGDSAVYLCASSPSGGAGGTQYFGPGTRLTVL.

This clone was detected only once. The chain employs TRBV7-2 and TRBJ2-7; TRBD2 matches at 11 bases. Looked up from germline, CDR1 is SGHTA and CDR2 is FQGNSA. After removal of 6 bases from V and 3 bases from J, the junction contained 4 bases not matched to a gene. CDR3 size: 14 residues. The CDR3 DNA is TGTGCCAGCAGACCGCTAGCGGGGGGCTACGAGCAGTACTTC. Translating it yields CASRPLAGGYEQYF.

The genes are TRBV19 and TRBJ2-2; unclear D gene. The CDR3 has 14 amino acids. The V and J ends lost 7 bases and 0 bases respectively, with 9 bases between them. The germline gives CDR1 LNHDA, CDR2 SQIVND (reference sequence). The CDR3 DNA sequence: TGTGCCAGTATTGGGCAGGCGAACACCGGGGAGCTGTTTTTT. Translating gives CASIGQANTGELFF.

The gene calls are TRBV19 and TRBJ2-1; a possible D gene is TRBD1 (5 bases). The CDR3 has 15 amino acids. Germline V gives CDR1 LNHDA, CDR2 SQIVND (reference sequence). Trimming took 7 bases from V and 7 from J, leaving 20 bases between them. The CDR3 here is CASTPAPGNVNEQFF. Written as DNA, the CDR3 is TGTGCCAGTACCCCCGCCCCAGGGAATGTTAATGAGCAGTTCTTC.

This chain uses TRBV19 with TRBJ1-2; maybe TRBD1 (5 bases). The germline V gene has CDR1 LNHDA and CDR2 SQIVND (reference sequence). The V end was cut by 7 bases, the J end by 11 bases, with 20 bases between. The CDR3 is 13 amino acids. CDR3 protein: CASNPGNPRGYTF. The CDR3 DNA is TGTGCCAGTAACCCCGGCAACCCAAGGGGTTACACCTTC.

The rearrangement links TRBV7-2 to TRBJ1-5; D not resolved. Deletions cut 1 base from V and 3 bases from J, with 10 bases between. CDR1 and CDR2 (germline): SGHTA, FQGNSA. CDR3 size: 15 residues. The CDR3 nucleotides are TGTGCCAGCAGCTTAGACGGGAATACCAATCAGCCCCAGCATTTT. The encoded protein is CASSLDGNTNQPQHF.

The chain joins TRBV2 to TRBJ2-1; TRBD2 is a possible D gene (5 bases). The CDR3 totals 14 residues. CDR1 is SNHLY, CDR2 FYNNEI, per germline. V lost 3 bases and J 6 bases, leaving 12 bases between the germline ends. The CDR3 DNA is TGTGCCAGCAGTGATTGGGTGGCGGGCAATGAGCAGTTCTTC. Amino acids: CASSDWVAGNEQFF.

The sample holds one count of this clone. This chain connects TRBV30 to TRBJ2-7; D gene uncertain. CDR1 and CDR2 from the germline V gene are GTSNPN and SVGIG (reference sequence). Trimming removed 4 bases from V and 0 bases from J, with 10 bases in between. The CDR3 has 13 residues. CDR3 bases: TGTGCCTGGAAAGACACGAGCTCCTACGAGCAGTACTTC. Translating gives CAWKDTSSYEQYF. Full variable domain (outside the CDR3, taken from reference TRBV30 and TRBJ2-7): SQTIHQWPATLVQPVGSPLSLECTVEGTSNPNLYWYRQAAGRGLQLLFYSVGIGQISSEVPQNLSASRPQDRQFILSSKKLLLSDSGFYLCAWKDTSSYEQYFGPGTRLTVT.

V is TRBV18 and J is TRBJ2-3; perhaps TRBD1 as D (6 bases). The CDR3 covers 14 residues. Trimming took 0 bases from V and 7 from J, leaving 11 bases between them. From germline, CDR1 is KGHSH and CDR2 LQKENI. The CDR3 sequence: CASSPPTGRNTQYF. DNA of the CDR3: TGTGCCAGCTCACCACCGACAGGCAGGAATACGCAGTATTTT.

The chain combines TRBV7-9 with TRBJ1-4; no reliable D call. The germline V and J ends were trimmed by 4 bases and 7 bases, with 13 bases remaining between them. This CDR3 contains 14 residues. Germline loops: CDR1 SEHNR, CDR2 FQNEAQ (reference sequence). The CDR3: CASSSQVNSEKLFF. DNA for the CDR3: TGTGCCAGCAGCTCACAAGTGAACAGTGAAAAACTGTTTTTT.

The chain carries TRBV29-1 and TRBJ2-1; maybe TRBD2 (6 bases). Germline lookup yields CDR1 SQVTM and CDR2 ANQGSEA. The CDR3 totals 13 residues. Trimming shortened V by 7 bases and J by 5 bases, and 15 bases separated the two germline ends. CDR3 region: CSASDYYDNEQFF. As DNA, the CDR3 is TGCAGCGCCTCGGACTATTACGACAATGAGCAGTTCTTC.

V is TRBV2 and J is TRBJ2-5; 9 bases map to TRBD1. This CDR3 is 15 amino acids long. The germline gives CDR1 SNHLY, CDR2 FYNNEI. J was trimmed by 5 bases and V by 9 bases; bases with no gene match: 13. DNA for the CDR3: TGTGCCAGTTCCCCAACCGGGACAGGGAGGGAGACCCAGTACTTC. Its translation: CASSPTGTGRETQYF.

In its sample, this clone was seen a few times. V gene TRBV9 combines with J gene TRBJ1-1, with a weak D call TRBD1 (6 bases). V shed 0 bases and J shed 0 bases, with 9 bases lying between them. Germline lookup yields CDR1 SGDLS and CDR2 YYNGEE. This CDR3 has 15 residues. CDR3: CASSVGGQMNTEAFF. The CDR3 nucleotides read TGTGCCAGCAGCGTAGGAGGACAGATGAACACTGAAGCTTTCTTT.